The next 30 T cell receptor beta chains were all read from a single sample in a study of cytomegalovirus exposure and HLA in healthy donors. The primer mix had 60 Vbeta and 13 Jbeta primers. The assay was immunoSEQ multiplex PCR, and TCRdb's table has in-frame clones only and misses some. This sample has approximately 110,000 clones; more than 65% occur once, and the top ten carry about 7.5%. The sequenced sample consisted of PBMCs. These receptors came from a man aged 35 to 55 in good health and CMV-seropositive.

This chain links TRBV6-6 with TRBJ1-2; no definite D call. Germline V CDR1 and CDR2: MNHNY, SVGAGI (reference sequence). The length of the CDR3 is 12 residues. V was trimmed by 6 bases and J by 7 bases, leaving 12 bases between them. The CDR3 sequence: CASSTGGAGYTF. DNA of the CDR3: TGTGCCAGCAGCACCGGAGGCGCTGGCTACACCTTC.

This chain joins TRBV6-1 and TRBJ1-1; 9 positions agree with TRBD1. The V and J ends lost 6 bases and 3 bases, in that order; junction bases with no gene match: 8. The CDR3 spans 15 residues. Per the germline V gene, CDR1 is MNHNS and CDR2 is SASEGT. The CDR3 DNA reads TGTGCCAGCAGATTACAGGACAGGGGCGACACTGAAGCTTTCTTT. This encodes CASRLQDRGDTEAFF.

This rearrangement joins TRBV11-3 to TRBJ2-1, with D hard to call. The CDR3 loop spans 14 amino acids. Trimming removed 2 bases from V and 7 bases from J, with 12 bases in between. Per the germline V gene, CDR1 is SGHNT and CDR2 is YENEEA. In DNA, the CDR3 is TGTGCCAGCAGCTTAATAGGAGCCGGGAATGAGCAGTTCTTC. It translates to CASSLIGAGNEQFF.

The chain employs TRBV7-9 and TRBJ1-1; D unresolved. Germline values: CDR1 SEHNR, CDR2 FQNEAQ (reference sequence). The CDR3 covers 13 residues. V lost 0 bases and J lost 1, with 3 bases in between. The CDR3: CASSLARNTEAFF. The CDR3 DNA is TGTGCCAGCAGCTTAGCCAGGAACACTGAAGCTTTCTTT.

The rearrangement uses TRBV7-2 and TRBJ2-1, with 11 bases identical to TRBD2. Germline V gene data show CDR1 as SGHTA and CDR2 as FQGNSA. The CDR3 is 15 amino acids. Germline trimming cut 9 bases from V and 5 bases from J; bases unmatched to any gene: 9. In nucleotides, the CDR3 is TGTGCCAGTCTTTTCTTAGCGGGGGGGAACAATGAGCAGTTCTTC. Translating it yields CASLFLAGGNNEQFF. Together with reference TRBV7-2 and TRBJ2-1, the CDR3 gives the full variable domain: GAGVSQSPSNKVTEKGKDVELRCDPISGHTALYWYRQSLGQGLEFLIYFQGNSAPDKSGLPSDRFSAERTGGSVSTLTIQRTQQEDSAVYLCASLFLAGGNNEQFFGPGTRLTVL.

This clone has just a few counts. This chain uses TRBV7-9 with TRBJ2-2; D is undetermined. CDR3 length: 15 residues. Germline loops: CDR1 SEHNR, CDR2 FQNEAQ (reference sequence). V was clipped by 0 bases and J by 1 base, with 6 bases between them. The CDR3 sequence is CASSLAAQNTGELFF. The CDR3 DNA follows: TGTGCCAGCAGCTTAGCGGCCCAGAACACCGGGGAGCTGTTTTTT.

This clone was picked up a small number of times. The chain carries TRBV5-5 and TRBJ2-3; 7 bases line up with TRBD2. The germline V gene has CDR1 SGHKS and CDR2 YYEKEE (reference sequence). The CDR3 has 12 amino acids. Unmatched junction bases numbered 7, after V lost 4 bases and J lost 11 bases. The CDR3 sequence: CASSPPPGGQYF. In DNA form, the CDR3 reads TGTGCCAGCAGCCCGCCGCCGGGGGGGCAGTATTTT.

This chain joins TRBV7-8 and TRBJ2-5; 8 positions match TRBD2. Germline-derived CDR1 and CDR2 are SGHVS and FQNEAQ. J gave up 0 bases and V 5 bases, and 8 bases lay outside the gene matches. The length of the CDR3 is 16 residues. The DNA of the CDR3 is TGTGCCAGCAGCCTTAGGAGACTAGCGTACCAAGAGACCCAGTACTTC. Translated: CASSLRRLAYQETQYF. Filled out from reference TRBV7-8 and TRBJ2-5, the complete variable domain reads GAGVSQSPRYKVAKRGQDVALRCDPISGHVSLFWYQQALGQGPEFLTYFQNEAQLDKSGLPSDRFFAERPEGSVSTLKIQRTQQEDSAVYLCASSLRRLAYQETQYFGPGTRLLVL.

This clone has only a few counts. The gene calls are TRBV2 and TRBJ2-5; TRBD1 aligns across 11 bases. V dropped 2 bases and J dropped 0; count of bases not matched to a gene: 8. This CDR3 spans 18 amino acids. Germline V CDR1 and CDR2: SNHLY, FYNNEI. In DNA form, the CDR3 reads TGTGCCAGCAGTGAAAGGACAGGGGGCGGACCGTACCAAGAGACCCAGTACTTC. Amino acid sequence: CASSERTGGGPYQETQYF. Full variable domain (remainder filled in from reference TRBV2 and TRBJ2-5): EPEVTQTPSHQVTQMGQEVILRCVPISNHLYFYWYRQILGQKVEFLVSFYNNEISEKSEIFDDQFSVERPDGSNFTLKIRSTKLEDSAMYFCASSERTGGGPYQETQYFGPGTRLLVL.

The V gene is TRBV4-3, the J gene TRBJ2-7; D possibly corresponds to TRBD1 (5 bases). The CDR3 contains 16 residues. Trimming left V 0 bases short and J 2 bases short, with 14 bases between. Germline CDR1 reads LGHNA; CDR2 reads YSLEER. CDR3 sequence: CASSQEYKGIAYEQYF. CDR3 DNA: TGCGCCAGCAGCCAAGAGTATAAGGGGATTGCCTACGAGCAGTACTTC.

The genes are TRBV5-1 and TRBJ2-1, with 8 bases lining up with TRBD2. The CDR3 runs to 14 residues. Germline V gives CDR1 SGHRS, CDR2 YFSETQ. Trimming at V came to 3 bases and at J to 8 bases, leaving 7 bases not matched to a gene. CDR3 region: CASSSGTSNYEQFF. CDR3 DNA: TGCGCCAGCAGCTCCGGGACTAGTAACTATGAGCAGTTCTTC.

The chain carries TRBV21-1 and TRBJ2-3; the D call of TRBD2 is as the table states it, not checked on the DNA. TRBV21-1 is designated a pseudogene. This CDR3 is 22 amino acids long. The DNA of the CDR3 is TGTGCCAGCAGCAAAGCCGGGACTAGCGGGAGATGGTGGAGTGCGGACACAGATACGCAGTATTTT. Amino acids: CASSKAGTSGRWWSADTDTQYF.

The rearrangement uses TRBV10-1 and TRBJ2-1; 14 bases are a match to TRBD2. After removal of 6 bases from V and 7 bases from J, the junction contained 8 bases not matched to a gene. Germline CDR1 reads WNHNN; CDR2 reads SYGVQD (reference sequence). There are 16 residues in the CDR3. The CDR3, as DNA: TGCGCCAGCAGCGCGGGACTAGCGGGAGAAAGAAATGAGCAGTTCTTC. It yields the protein CASSAGLAGERNEQFF.

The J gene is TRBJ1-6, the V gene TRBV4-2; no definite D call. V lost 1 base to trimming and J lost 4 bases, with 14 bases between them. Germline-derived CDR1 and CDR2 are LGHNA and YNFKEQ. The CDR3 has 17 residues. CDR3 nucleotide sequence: TGTGCCAGCAGCCAAGGTGTCGATCTCGGGTATAATTCACCCCTCCACTTT. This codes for CASSQGVDLGYNSPLHF.

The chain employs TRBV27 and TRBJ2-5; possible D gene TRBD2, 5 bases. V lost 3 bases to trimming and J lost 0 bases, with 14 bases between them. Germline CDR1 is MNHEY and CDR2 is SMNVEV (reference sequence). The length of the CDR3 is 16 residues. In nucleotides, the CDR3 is TGTGCCAGCAGTTTTTATCGGACGGGGTACCAAGAGACCCAGTACTTC. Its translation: CASSFYRTGYQETQYF.

This CDR3 reads CASSLQGGYEQYF. The CDR3 coding sequence is TGTGCCAGTAGCTTACAGGGTGGGTACGAGCAGTACTTC. The gene calls are TRBV19 and TRBJ2-7, with a possible D match to TRBD1 (6 bases). This CDR3 has 13 amino acids. The germline V gene has CDR1 LNHDA and CDR2 SQIVND (reference sequence). V was cut by 6 bases and J by 4 bases, with 13 bases left in between.

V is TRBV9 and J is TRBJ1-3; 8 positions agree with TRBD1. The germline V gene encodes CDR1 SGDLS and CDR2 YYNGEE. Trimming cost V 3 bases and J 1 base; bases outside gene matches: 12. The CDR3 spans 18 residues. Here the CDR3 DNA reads TGTGCCAGCAGCGCTCGAGGGGACAGGAGGGGTTCTGGAAACACCATATATTTT. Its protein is CASSARGDRRGSGNTIYF.

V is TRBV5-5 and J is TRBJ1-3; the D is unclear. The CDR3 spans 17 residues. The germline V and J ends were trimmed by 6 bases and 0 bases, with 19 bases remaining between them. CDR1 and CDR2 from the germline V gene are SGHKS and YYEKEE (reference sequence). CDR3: CASTNPTLINSGNTIYF. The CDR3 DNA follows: TGTGCCAGCACCAACCCTACCCTCATAAACTCTGGAAACACCATATATTTT.

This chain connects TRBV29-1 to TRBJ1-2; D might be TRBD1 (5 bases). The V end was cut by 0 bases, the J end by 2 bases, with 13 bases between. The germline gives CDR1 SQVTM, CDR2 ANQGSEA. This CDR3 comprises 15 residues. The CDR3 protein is CSVEDEAGLNYGYTF. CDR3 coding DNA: TGCAGCGTTGAAGATGAGGCAGGGCTGAACTATGGCTACACCTTC. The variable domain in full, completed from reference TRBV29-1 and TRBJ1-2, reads SAVISQKPSRDICQRGTSLTIQCQVDSQVTMMFWYRQQPGQSLTLIATANQGSEATYESGFVIDKFPISRPNLTFSTLTVSNMSPEDSSIYLCSVEDEAGLNYGYTFGSGTRLTVV.

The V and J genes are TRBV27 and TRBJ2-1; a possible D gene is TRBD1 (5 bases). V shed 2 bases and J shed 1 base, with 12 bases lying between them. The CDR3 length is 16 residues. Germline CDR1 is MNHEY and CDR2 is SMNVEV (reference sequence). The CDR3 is CASSLKGRASYNEQFF. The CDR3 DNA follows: TGTGCCAGCAGTTTAAAGGGCAGGGCTTCCTACAATGAGCAGTTCTTC.

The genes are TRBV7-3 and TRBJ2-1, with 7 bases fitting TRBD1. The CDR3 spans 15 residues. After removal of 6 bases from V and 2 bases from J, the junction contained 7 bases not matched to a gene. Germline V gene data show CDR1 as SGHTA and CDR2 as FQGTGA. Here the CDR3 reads CASSQTGDAYNEQFF. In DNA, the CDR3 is TGTGCCAGCAGTCAAACAGGGGACGCCTACAATGAGCAGTTCTTC. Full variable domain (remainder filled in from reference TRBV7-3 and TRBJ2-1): GAGVSQTPSNKVTEKGKYVELRCDPISGHTALYWYRQSLGQGPEFLIYFQGTGAADDSGLPNDRFFAVRPEGSVSTLKIQRTERGDSAVYLCASSQTGDAYNEQFFGPGTRLTVL.

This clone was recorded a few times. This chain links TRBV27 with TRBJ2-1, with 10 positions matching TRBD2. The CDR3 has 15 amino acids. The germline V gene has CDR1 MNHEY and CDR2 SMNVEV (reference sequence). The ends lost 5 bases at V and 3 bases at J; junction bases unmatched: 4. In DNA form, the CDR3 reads TGTGCCAGCAGTACCGGGACTAGCGTCTACAATGAGCAGTTCTTC. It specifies CASSTGTSVYNEQFF.

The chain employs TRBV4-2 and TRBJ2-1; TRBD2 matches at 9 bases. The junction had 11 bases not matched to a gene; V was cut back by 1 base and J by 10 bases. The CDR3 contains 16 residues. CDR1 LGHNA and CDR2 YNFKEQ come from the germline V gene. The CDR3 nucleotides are TGTGCCAGCAGCCAAGGTAGCGGGGGATGGGCCGTGGAGCAGTTCTTC. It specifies CASSQGSGGWAVEQFF.

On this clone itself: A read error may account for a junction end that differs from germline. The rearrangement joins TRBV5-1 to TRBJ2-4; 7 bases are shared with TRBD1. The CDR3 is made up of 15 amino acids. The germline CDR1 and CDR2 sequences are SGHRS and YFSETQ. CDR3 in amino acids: CASVGDRDPKNSQYF. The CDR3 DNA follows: TGCGCCAGTGTGGGAGACAGGGACCCAAAAAACAGTCAGTACTTC.

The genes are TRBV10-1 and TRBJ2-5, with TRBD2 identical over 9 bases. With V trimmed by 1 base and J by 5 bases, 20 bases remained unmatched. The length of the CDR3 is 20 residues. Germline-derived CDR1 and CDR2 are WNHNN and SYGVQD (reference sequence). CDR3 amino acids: CASSECEGGWAGGRLETQYF. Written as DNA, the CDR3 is TGCGCCAGCAGTGAGTGTGAAGGGGGCTGGGCGGGAGGGCGGCTGGAGACCCAGTACTTC.

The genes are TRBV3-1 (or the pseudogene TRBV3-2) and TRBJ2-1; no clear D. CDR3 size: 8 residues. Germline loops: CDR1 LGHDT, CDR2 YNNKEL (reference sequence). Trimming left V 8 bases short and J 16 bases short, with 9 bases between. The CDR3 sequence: CASCSFFF. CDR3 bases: TGTGCCAGCTGTAGTTTCTTCTTC.

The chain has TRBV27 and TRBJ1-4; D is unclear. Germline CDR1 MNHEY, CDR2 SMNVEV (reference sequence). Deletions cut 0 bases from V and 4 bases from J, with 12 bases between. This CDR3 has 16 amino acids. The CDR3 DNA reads TGTGCCAGCAGTTTATCAATTGGGCTTGTTAATGAAAAACTGTTTTTT. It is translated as CASSLSIGLVNEKLFF.

CDR3 protein: CASRDWFYNEQFF. In nucleotides, the CDR3 is TGTGCCAGCAGAGACTGGTTCTACAATGAGCAGTTCTTC. The chain recombines TRBV6-1 with TRBJ2-1; D remains unclear. The germline V and J ends were trimmed by 6 bases and 3 bases, with 9 bases remaining between them. Germline CDR1 reads MNHNS; CDR2 reads SASEGT. This CDR3 has 13 residues.

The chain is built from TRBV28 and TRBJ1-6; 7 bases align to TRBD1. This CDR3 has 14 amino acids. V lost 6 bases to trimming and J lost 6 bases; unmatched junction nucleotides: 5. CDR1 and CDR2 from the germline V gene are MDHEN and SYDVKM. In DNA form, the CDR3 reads TGTGCCAGCAGCCCTGGGACAGTTAATTCACCCCTCCACTTT. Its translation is CASSPGTVNSPLHF.

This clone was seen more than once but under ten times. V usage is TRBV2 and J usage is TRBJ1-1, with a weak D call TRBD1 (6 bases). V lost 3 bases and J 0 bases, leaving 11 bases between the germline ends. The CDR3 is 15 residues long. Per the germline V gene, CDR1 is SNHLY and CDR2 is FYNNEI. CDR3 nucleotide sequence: TGTGCCAGCAGTGACGGGGGGCGGATGAACACTGAAGCTTTCTTT. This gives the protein CASSDGGRMNTEAFF.